These T cell receptor beta chains were read from a single sample in a study of T-cell memory formation after mild COVID-19. TCRdb re-called the 5' RACE reads with MiXCR, one entry per CDR3 protein. The sample lists around 410,000 distinct CDR3 sequences; more than 20% were seen once. Sequencing used PBMCs or a T cell subset sorted from them (not recorded which). The source of these receptors is an adult woman who had mild COVID-19 (a few samples of this study predate the infection). Cell type and time point are not known. Both conserved end residues are part of each CDR3. The order of the fields is clone size, V gene, J gene, D gene, CDR3 protein, CDR3 DNA. D genes are given only for firm matches. Only part of the rows carry a size: once, few, many, or a class if the clone is expanded.

few	TRBV12-3/TRBV12-4	TRBJ1-1	TRBD1	CASRPGQYNTEAFF	TGTGCCAGCAGACCGGGACAGTATAACACTGAAGCTTTCTTT
NA	TRBV5-1	TRBJ1-6	NA	CASRFDLNSPLHF	TGCGCCAGCAGATTCGATCTCAATTCACCCCTCCACTTT
NA	TRBV12-3/TRBV12-4	TRBJ1-2	TRBD1	CATRQGVTGVYGYTF	TGTGCCACCAGACAGGGGGTAACAGGGGTTTATGGCTACACCTTC
NA	TRBV5-1	TRBJ2-1	NA	CASSHPDGPRNEQFF	TGCGCCAGCAGCCACCCGGACGGGCCGCGCAATGAGCAGTTCTTC
NA	TRBV5-4	TRBJ2-2	NA	CASSLDGVGELFF	TGTGCCAGCAGCTTGGACGGAGTCGGGGAGCTGTTTTTT
NA	TRBV7-6	TRBJ2-1	NA	CASSLAGTLNNEQFF	TGTGCCAGCAGCTTAGCCGGGACTCTTAATAATGAGCAGTTCTTC
few	TRBV5-1	TRBJ2-7	TRBD1	CASSLDDRGLNEQYF	TGCGCCAGCAGCTTGGATGACAGGGGGCTCAACGAGCAGTACTTC
few	TRBV6-2/TRBV6-3	TRBJ2-5	TRBD2	CASSPTSGSQETQYF	TGTGCCAGCAGTCCAACTAGCGGGAGCCAAGAGACCCAGTACTTC
NA	TRBV4-1	TRBJ2-1	NA	CASSPTWWGEQFF	TGCGCCAGCAGCCCGACCTGGTGGGGTGAGCAGTTCTTC
few	TRBV5-1	TRBJ2-2	NA	CASSFRETGELFF	TGCGCCAGCAGCTTTAGGGAGACCGGGGAGCTGTTTTTT
NA	TRBV20-1	TRBJ2-7	TRBD2	CSARGELAGITYEQYF	TGCAGTGCTAGAGGGGAGCTAGCGGGGATCACCTACGAGCAGTACTTC
NA	TRBV6-6	TRBJ2-7	NA	CASSKDGHDYEQYF	TGTGCCAGCAGTAAAGACGGACACGACTACGAGCAGTACTTC
NA	TRBV6-1	TRBJ1-5	NA	CASSLQVNSNQPQHF	TGTGCCAGCAGTCTACAGGTTAATAGCAATCAGCCCCAGCATTTT
NA	TRBV4-2	TRBJ2-1	NA	CASSPGRRHSEQFF	TGTGCCAGCAGCCCCGGGCGCCGGCACAGTGAGCAGTTCTTC
few	TRBV5-1	TRBJ1-1	NA	CASSFSLNTEAFF	TGCGCCAGCAGCTTTTCGCTGAACACTGAAGCTTTCTTT
NA	TRBV4-3	TRBJ1-3	NA	CASSQDRGNSGNTIYF	TGCGCCAGCAGCCAAGATCGGGGAAACTCTGGAAACACCATATATTTT
few	TRBV7-2	TRBJ2-5	NA	CASSLEVTQYF	TGTGCCAGCAGCTTAGAGGTGACCCAGTACTTC
few	TRBV24-1	TRBJ1-1	NA	CATSDSDRNTEAFF	TGTGCCACCAGTGATTCGGACAGGAACACTGAAGCTTTCTTT
NA	TRBV27	TRBJ2-3	NA	CASSSADDTDTQYF	TGTGCCAGCAGTTCGGCAGACGACACAGATACGCAGTATTTT
few	TRBV7-3	TRBJ2-1	TRBD1	CASSPSAGGNEQFF	TGTGCCAGCAGCCCCAGTGCAGGGGGCAATGAGCAGTTCTTC
few	TRBV29-1	TRBJ2-3	NA	CSVGGDTDTQYF	TGCAGCGTTGGGGGCGACACAGATACGCAGTATTTT
few	TRBV20-1	TRBJ2-3	TRBD2	CSASELAGVRYTDTQYF	TGCAGTGCTAGTGAACTAGCGGGGGTCCGATACACAGATACGCAGTATTTT
NA	TRBV4-3	TRBJ2-1	NA	CASSQAIGQYNEQFF	TGCGCCAGCAGCCAAGCCATCGGGCAGTACAATGAGCAGTTCTTC
NA	TRBV7-9	TRBJ2-1	TRBD2	CASSTFSGTYNEQFF	TGTGCCAGCAGCACCTTTAGCGGGACCTACAATGAGCAGTTCTTC
NA	TRBV5-1	TRBJ2-5	TRBD2	CASNLGGYQETQYF	TGCGCCAGCAACTTGGGGGGGTACCAAGAGACCCAGTACTTC
NA	TRBV12-3/TRBV12-4	TRBJ1-1	NA	CASSFTGVNTEAFF	TGTGCCAGCAGTTTCACAGGCGTGAACACTGAAGCTTTCTTT
NA	TRBV5-8	TRBJ2-7	TRBD1	CASRVPPGQQGEQYF	TGTGCCAGCAGGGTTCCCCCGGGACAGCAGGGAGAGCAGTACTTC
few	TRBV20-1	TRBJ2-1	NA	CSVDEQFF	TGCAGTGTAGATGAGCAGTTCTTC
few	TRBV20-1	TRBJ1-2	NA	CSARPDRRSYGYTF	TGCAGTGCTAGACCGGACCGTCGGTCCTATGGCTACACCTTC
few	TRBV7-2	TRBJ2-2	TRBD2	CASSPNPGLAGELFF	TGTGCCAGCAGCCCCAATCCGGGACTAGCCGGGGAGCTGTTTTTT
NA	TRBV9	TRBJ2-7	NA	CASSLRDTYSYEQYF	TGTGCCAGCAGCCTTCGGGACACCTACTCCTACGAGCAGTACTTC
NA	TRBV24-1	TRBJ2-4	NA	CATSDLGSSRYF	TGTGCCACCAGTGATTTGGGGTCCTCGAGGTACTTC
many	TRBV19	TRBJ1-5	NA	CASSSWEPMSNQPQHF	TGTGCCAGTAGTTCGTGGGAACCCATGAGCAATCAGCCCCAGCATTTT
NA	TRBV20-1	TRBJ2-5	NA	CSATRGFQETQYF	TGCAGTGCTACCCGTGGATTCCAAGAGACCCAGTACTTC
NA	TRBV20-1	TRBJ1-5	TRBD1	CSANPRDRGPQHF	TGCAGTGCTAACCCGCGGGACAGGGGGCCCCAGCATTTT
NA	TRBV19	TRBJ1-1	NA	CASSMRVNTEAFF	TGTGCCAGTAGTATGAGGGTGAACACTGAAGCTTTCTTT
NA	TRBV11-2	TRBJ2-1	NA	CASSRLLSYNEQFF	TGTGCCAGCAGCCGACTCCTCTCCTACAATGAGCAGTTCTTC
few	TRBV4-1	TRBJ2-7	NA	CASSQDDRSASYEQYF	TGCGCCAGCAGCCAAGACGACAGGAGTGCCTCCTACGAGCAGTACTTC
few	TRBV20-1	TRBJ1-6	NA	CSARYQQASPLHF	TGCAGTGCTAGGTACCAACAAGCTTCACCCCTCCACTTT
few	TRBV10-3	TRBJ2-7	NA	CAIRREQPRDEQYF	TGTGCCATCAGGCGGGAACAGCCCCGCGACGAGCAGTACTTC
few	TRBV10-3	TRBJ1-2	TRBD1	CAISDGTGVYGYTF	TGTGCCATCAGTGACGGGACAGGGGTCTATGGCTACACCTTC
few	TRBV29-1	TRBJ2-7	TRBD2	CSVGGLAGGISYEQYF	TGCAGCGTTGGGGGACTAGCGGGCGGAATATCCTACGAGCAGTACTTC
few	TRBV4-3	TRBJ1-5	TRBD1	CASSQDYPSGTANQPQHF	TGCGCCAGCAGCCAAGATTACCCTTCCGGGACAGCGAATCAGCCCCAGCATTTT
NA	TRBV7-2	TRBJ2-7	NA	CASSLGGGLSYEQYF	TGTGCCAGCAGCTTAGGCGGGGGCCTCTCCTACGAGCAGTACTTC